These 26 T cell receptor beta chains were all obtained from the same sample, sequenced in a study of CD8+CD57+ T cells in acquired aplastic anemia. Template material for TCR beta VDJ and CDR3 profiling consisted of genomic DNA. Each CDR3 protein gets one entry after TCRdb re-called the reads with MiXCR. This sample has just over 400,000 distinct CDR3 sequences; 55% to 70% occur once, and the top ten carry 4%. Material for sequencing was sorted CD4+, CD8+, or CD8+CD57+ T cells (not recorded which) from PBMCs. Every receptor here comes from a human donor in good health, serving as a control.

This chain links TRBV7-2 with TRBJ1-1; D gene ambiguous. The V gene lost 3 bases and the J gene lost 8 bases, with 13 bases spanning the gap. Germline loops: CDR1 SGHTA, CDR2 FQGNSA. The CDR3 loop spans 13 amino acids. CDR3 DNA sequence: TGTGCCAGCAGCTTTGAGCCGGGTCGAGAAGCTTTCTTT. Translating gives CASSFEPGREAFF.

In the case of this clonotype: Germline and junction disagree at one end, which may indicate a read error. The chain employs TRBV10-1 and TRBJ2-2; D is unresolved. The CDR3 extends over 15 amino acids. Germline-derived CDR1 and CDR2 are WNHNN and SYGVQD (reference sequence). The CDR3, as DNA: TGCTCCAGCACCGGACCGACGTTTAACACCGGGGAGCTGTTTTTT. The encoded protein is CSSTGPTFNTGELFF.

Regarding this clonotype: The junction departs from the called germline gene at one end, perhaps through a read error. The rearrangement joins TRBV5-1 to TRBJ2-7, with 9 positions matching TRBD2. Germline CDR1 SGHRS, CDR2 YFSETQ. The CDR3 runs 15 residues. The CDR3 spells CASSFERRGGYEQYF. CDR3 nucleotide sequence: TGTGCCAGCAGCTTTGAGCGGCGGGGGGGCTACGAGCAGTACTTC.

This chain joins TRBV7-9 and TRBJ1-5; a possible D gene is TRBD1 (6 bases). CDR3 size: 17 residues. Trimming shortened V by 5 bases and J by 7 bases, and 24 bases separated the two germline ends. Germline lookup yields CDR1 SEHNR and CDR2 FQNEAQ (reference sequence). CDR3 sequence (DNA): TGTGCCAGCAGCGGGCAGACTAGCGGGGGGCTAGAGCAGCCCCAGCATTTT. Translation: CASSGQTSGGLEQPQHF.

The V gene is TRBV5-4, the J gene TRBJ2-6; TRBD2 agrees at 11 bases. Trimming at V came to 1 base and at J to 1 base, leaving 4 bases not matched to a gene. The CDR3 runs to 18 residues. Germline assignment: CDR1 SGHNT and CDR2 YYREEE (reference sequence). The CDR3 coding sequence is TGTGCCAGCAGCTTGACTAGCGGGGGCGCATCTGGGGCCAACGTCCTGACTTTC. Translated, it gives CASSLTSGGASGANVLTF.

The genes are TRBV5-1 and TRBJ2-1; D remains ambiguous. Germline values: CDR1 SGHRS, CDR2 YFSETQ. Trimming removed 0 bases from V and 8 bases from J, with 15 bases in between. The CDR3 has 15 residues. The CDR3 spells CASSLAGRTGYEQFF. In DNA form, the CDR3 reads TGCGCCAGCAGCTTGGCCGGCAGGACCGGCTATGAGCAGTTCTTC.

Many counts were recorded for this clonotype. This chain connects TRBV5-4 to TRBJ1-4, with TRBD1 as a possible D gene (5 bases). The CDR3 runs to 14 residues. V lost 4 bases and J lost 4, with 11 bases in between. Per the germline V gene, CDR1 is SGHNT and CDR2 is YYREEE (reference sequence). The CDR3 nucleotides are TGTGCCAGCAGCAGCCAGGGTGGTAATGAAAAACTGTTTTTT. Its translation: CASSSQGGNEKLFF.

In regard to this clonotype: Because the CDR3 is missing its conserved closing phenylalanine or tryptophan, this is likely a read error. This chain joins TRBV20-1 and TRBJ1-5; 7 nucleotides line up with TRBD1. Germline V gives CDR1 DFQATT, CDR2 SNEGSKA (reference sequence). The CDR3 consists of 17 residues. The V and J ends lost 2 bases and 11 bases, in that order; junction bases with no gene match: 21. This chain's CDR3 is CSARKPPTGFGGETQHL. The DNA of the CDR3 is TGCAGTGCTAGAAAGCCCCCGACAGGGTTTGGGGGAGAGACCCAGCATCTT.

This chain uses TRBV24-1 with TRBJ2-3; D possibly corresponds to TRBD2 (5 bases). The CDR3 length is 14 residues. V lost 9 bases and J 4 bases, leaving 16 bases between the germline ends. Germline CDR1 KGHDR, CDR2 SFDVKD. CDR3 sequence: CATCADGVADTQYF. CDR3 DNA: TGTGCCACCTGCGCCGACGGGGTTGCAGATACGCAGTATTTT.

This clonotype was counted at least ten times. This chain joins TRBV3-1 and TRBJ1-3, with D uncertain. V shed 3 bases and J shed 4 bases, with 10 bases lying between them. The CDR3 has 14 amino acids. From germline, CDR1 is LGHDT and CDR2 YNNKEL (reference sequence). The DNA of the CDR3 is TGTGCCAGCAGCCATGCGGGGTCGGGAAACACCATATATTTT. Translated, it gives CASSHAGSGNTIYF.

This clonotype showed up many times. This sequence joins TRBV7-2 and TRBJ1-2; a possible D gene is TRBD1 (5 bases). The CDR3 has 13 amino acids. The germline CDR1 and CDR2 sequences are SGHTA and FQGNSA. The V gene lost 2 bases and the J gene lost 8 bases, with 12 bases spanning the gap. CDR3 in amino acids: CASSLRDFGGYTF. For the CDR3, the DNA is TGTGCCAGCAGCTTAAGGGACTTTGGGGGCTACACCTTC. The entire variable domain, with the rest obtained from reference TRBV7-2 and TRBJ1-2, is as follows: GAGVSQSPSNKVTEKGKDVELRCDPISGHTALYWYRQSLGQGLEFLIYFQGNSAPDKSGLPSDRFSAERTGGSVSTLTIQRTQQEDSAVYLCASSLRDFGGYTFGSGTRLTVV.

This chain joins TRBV29-1 and TRBJ2-6; TRBD2 might be the D (5 bases). Germline CDR1 SQVTM, CDR2 ANQGSEA. V lost 4 bases, J lost 3 bases, and 10 bases lay in between. The CDR3 contains 14 residues. The CDR3 sequence is CSVARAGGANVLTF. The DNA for the CDR3 is TGCAGCGTTGCGCGGGCTGGTGGGGCCAACGTCCTGACTTTC.

As regards this clonotype: Here the CDR3 omits its conserved ending phenylalanine or tryptophan, so a read error is the likely source. The limits of the CDR3 on the DNA are not certain, so only TCRdb's listed CDR3 is given. The gene calls are TRBV9 and TRBJ1-1; TRBD1, as called in the table, went unchecked against the DNA. From germline, CDR1 is SGDLS and CDR2 YYNGEE. The CDR3 length equals 13 residues, ends included. Here the CDR3 reads CASSFETGVKGYV.

This clonotype occurred many times. V and J are TRBV12-3 or TRBV12-4 and TRBJ1-2; 10 nucleotides line up with TRBD1. CDR3 length: 17 residues. V shed 1 base, J shed 0 bases, and the junction held 5 bases outside the gene matches. The CDR3 DNA reads TGTGCCAGCAGTTTAGGGGACAGGGGACCATCTAACTATGGCTACACCTTC. It specifies CASSLGDRGPSNYGYTF.

The chain has TRBV7-2 and TRBJ2-7; TRBD2 aligns across 8 bases. The CDR3 extends over 15 amino acids. The germline V gene has CDR1 SGHTA and CDR2 FQGNSA. V lost 5 bases, J lost 7 bases, and 13 bases stayed unmatched. The CDR3 sequence is CASSGQGRGGQEQYF. In DNA form, the CDR3 reads TGTGCCAGCAGCGGGCAGGGTCGCGGGGGGCAGGAGCAGTACTTC.

The chain combines TRBV3-1 with TRBJ2-7, with D unresolved. The CDR3 length is 14 residues. With 3 bases removed from V and 3 bases from J, the gap between germline ends came to 12 bases. CDR1 LGHDT and CDR2 YNNKEL come from the germline V gene (reference sequence). In nucleotides, the CDR3 is TGTGCCAGCAGCCATATGGCATCTAGCTACGAGCAGTACTTC. Its translation is CASSHMASSYEQYF.

Comments on this clonotype: This CDR3 fails to terminate in the conserved phenylalanine or tryptophan, so it likely reflects a read error. The DNA is omitted, as the CDR3 cannot be located on it reliably, and the CDR3 follows TCRdb's listing. The V and J genes are TRBV9 and TRBJ1-1; TRBD1 is the table's D call, not checked against the DNA. The CDR3 spans 13 amino acids, including both terminal residues. Germline CDR1 and CDR2: SGDLS and YYNGEE. CDR3 sequence reads: CASSVGTDRTGVL.

In its sample, this clonotype was seen many times. V is TRBV15 and J is TRBJ2-3; 11 bases agree with TRBD2. Germline CDR1 LNHNV, CDR2 YYDKDF (reference sequence). The junction had 11 bases not matched to a gene; V was cut back by 6 bases and J by 3 bases. There are 17 residues in the CDR3. The CDR3 loop reads CATSTTSGGPETDTQYF. CDR3 coding DNA: TGTGCCACCAGTACTACTAGCGGGGGACCAGAGACAGATACGCAGTATTTT.

A remark on this clonotype: An end of the junction does not agree with germline; a read error may underlie this. The gene calls are TRBV9 and TRBJ2-1; no clear D gene. The CDR3 runs to 16 residues. The V gene's germline CDR1 is SGDLS and CDR2 YYNGEE. CDR3 protein: CASSFPLWSSYKEQFF. CDR3 sequence (DNA): TGTGCCAGCAGTTTCCCCCTGTGGAGCTCCTACAAAGAGCAGTTCTTC.

V usage is TRBV7-3 and J usage is TRBJ2-5; perhaps TRBD2 as D (6 bases). Trimming took 2 bases from V and 14 from J, leaving 24 bases between them. The CDR3 is made up of 15 amino acids. Germline V gene data show CDR1 as SGHTA and CDR2 as FQGTGA. CDR3 region: CASSLGSGRGDYTYF. Here the CDR3 DNA reads TGTGCCAGCAGCTTAGGCTCGGGGCGGGGAGACTACACCTACTTC.

This clonotype was observed at least ten times. V and J are TRBV4-1 and TRBJ2-3; 10 nucleotides match TRBD1. Germline-derived CDR1 and CDR2 are MGHRA and YSYEKL. J lost 2 bases, V lost 2 bases, and 10 bases had no gene match. This CDR3 is built from 18 residues. In nucleotides, the CDR3 is TGCGCCAGCAGCCAACTACAATGGACAGGGGGAGACACAGATACGCAGTATTTT. Its translation: CASSQLQWTGGDTDTQYF.

This clonotype appeared a few times. The chain links TRBV13 to TRBJ2-7, with D hard to call. Germline V gives CDR1 PRHDT, CDR2 FYEKMQ (reference sequence). The germline V and J ends were trimmed by 3 bases and 3 bases, with 9 bases remaining between them. This CDR3 has 13 amino acids. DNA for the CDR3: TGTGCCAGCAGCTTCTCAGAGGACTACGAGCAGTACTTC. Its translation is CASSFSEDYEQYF.

The rearrangement uses TRBV7-6 and TRBJ2-3; tentative D call: TRBD1 (8 bases). The germline V gene has CDR1 SGHVS and CDR2 FNYEAQ. Trimming removed 5 bases at V and 12 bases at J, with 27 bases between. The CDR3 runs 16 residues. CDR3 protein: CASSAITGGDTEAQYF. CDR3 nucleotides: TGTGCCAGCAGCGCCATAACAGGGGGGGACACTGAAGCTCAGTATTTT.

This clonotype came up once. The gene calls are TRBV7-9 and TRBJ2-5; no reliable D call. Trimming removed 3 bases from V and 14 bases from J, with 25 bases in between. CDR1 SEHNR and CDR2 FQNEAQ come from the germline V gene (reference sequence). The CDR3 loop spans 15 amino acids. The CDR3 region is CASSFGSRYTEAFYF. The DNA of the CDR3 is TGTGCCAGCAGCTTCGGTAGTAGGTACACTGAAGCTTTCTACTTC. The variable domain in full, completed from reference TRBV7-9 and TRBJ2-5, reads DTGVSQNPRHKITKRGQNVTFRCDPISEHNRLYWYRQTLGQGPEFLTYFQNEAQLEKSRLLSDRFSAERPKGSFSTLEIQRTEQGDSAMYLCASSFGSRYTEAFYFGPGTRLLVL.

DNA of the CDR3: TGTGCCAGCAACAGCGGGGGGGCGGATACGCAGTATTTT. Its translation is CASNSGGADTQYF. The chain joins TRBV6-1 to TRBJ2-3; 10 positions match TRBD2. The V segment lost 7 bases and the J segment 6 bases; nucleotides outside the gene matches: 4. The CDR3 totals 13 residues. Germline V gives CDR1 MNHNS, CDR2 SASEGT.

The chain is built from TRBV11-3 and TRBJ2-5; TRBD2 aligns across 10 bases. CDR3 length equals 15 residues. The junction had 8 bases not matched to a gene; V was cut back by 5 bases and J by 5 bases. Germline values: CDR1 SGHNT, CDR2 YENEEA. The CDR3 nucleotides read TGTGCCAGCAGCGATAGCGGGGGGAGATTGGAGACCCAGTACTTC. Protein sequence: CASSDSGGRLETQYF. Together with reference TRBV11-3 and TRBJ2-5, the CDR3 gives the full variable domain: EAGVVQSPRYKIIEKKQPVAFWCNPISGHNTLYWYLQNLGQGPELLIRYENEEAVDDSQLPKDRFSAERLKGVDSTLKIQPAELGDSAVYLCASSDSGGRLETQYFGPGTRLLVL.